The 28 T cell receptor beta chains reported below all come from one sample, sequenced in a study of Ad26.COV2.S vaccination and SARS-CoV-2 variants. Produced via immunoSEQ multiplex PCR; TCRdb's table is partial and in-frame only. The table records approximately 460,000 clones, about 89% of them present only once. As to treatment: roughly 20 received Ad26.COV2.S at low or high dose, single or two shots; five or six received placebo; per-sample allocation not given. After the first vaccine or placebo injection, samples were drawn on day 63. This specimen was peripheral blood, taken in a trial of Ad26.COV2.S vaccine versus placebo. The receptor source for this set is a person between 18 and 60 years old who received the Ad26.COV2.S COVID-19 vaccine or a placebo.

In this sample, this clone turned up a few times. This sequence joins TRBV6-5 and TRBJ1-1; 7 bases match TRBD1. Germline V lookup: CDR1 MNHEY, CDR2 SVGAGI. J was trimmed by 6 bases and V by 2 bases; bases with no gene match: 12. The CDR3 consists of 16 residues. Here the CDR3 DNA reads TGTGCCAGCAGTTACGCGTACAGGCGACAGGGCGCTGAAGCTTTCTTT. Its translation is CASSYAYRRQGAEAFF.

This clone occurred once. This chain connects TRBV5-1 to TRBJ2-1; D not resolved. This CDR3 has 15 residues. Trimming shortened V by 4 bases and J by 7 bases, and 18 bases separated the two germline ends. Germline CDR1 reads SGHRS; CDR2 reads YFSETQ. The CDR3 bases are TGCGCCAGCAGCCCCCTATCCTCCTCCGGGAATGAGCAGTTCTTC. It translates to CASSPLSSSGNEQFF.

This chain uses TRBV24-1 with TRBJ1-5; D unresolved. The CDR3 is 14 residues long. V was pared by 5 bases and J by 4 bases, with 11 bases between. Germline CDR1 and CDR2: KGHDR and SFDVKD. The CDR3 coding sequence is TGTGCCACCAGTGTCGGGAGGGATAATCAGCCCCAGCATTTT. It codes for CATSVGRDNQPQHF.

The genes are TRBV19 and TRBJ1-2, with D hard to call. The V end lost 7 bases, the J end lost 2 bases, and 11 bases lay between the germline ends. Germline CDR1 is LNHDA and CDR2 is SQIVND (reference sequence). This CDR3 comprises 13 residues. As DNA, the CDR3 is TGTGCCAGTACGGTATCCGAAAACTATGGCTACACCTTC. The encoded protein is CASTVSENYGYTF.

The chain carries TRBV7-8 and TRBJ1-3; D uncertain. This CDR3 has 15 residues. Germline lookup yields CDR1 SGHVS and CDR2 FQNEAQ. V shed 1 base and J shed 2 bases, with 9 bases lying between them. The CDR3 sequence: CASSLEHGAGNTIYF. The CDR3 DNA follows: TGTGCCAGCAGCTTAGAGCACGGGGCTGGAAACACCATATATTTT.

J is TRBJ2-1 and V is TRBV27; 11 bases map to TRBD2. V shed 5 bases and J 5 bases; nucleotides not matched to a gene: 5. From germline, CDR1 is MNHEY and CDR2 SMNVEV (reference sequence). The CDR3 sequence is 15 residues long. CDR3 protein: CASSHGTSGHNEQFF. CDR3 bases: TGTGCCAGCAGTCACGGGACTAGCGGACACAATGAGCAGTTCTTC.

This clone was counted a few times. This chain uses TRBV7-2 with TRBJ1-2, with D unclear. This CDR3 spans 12 amino acids. The V gene lost 3 bases and the J gene lost 5 bases, with 7 bases spanning the gap. From germline, CDR1 is SGHTA and CDR2 FQGNSA. CDR3 sequence reads: CASSLTTYGYTF. The CDR3 nucleotides read TGTGCCAGCAGCTTGACAACTTATGGCTACACCTTC.

This rearrangement joins TRBV5-8 to TRBJ1-2; the D gene is possibly TRBD1 (6 bases). Trimming took 4 bases from V and 8 from J, leaving 18 bases between them. Germline CDR1 SGHTS, CDR2 YDEGEE. This CDR3 region has 14 residues. The CDR3 nucleotides read TGTGCCAGCAGCGGCGGGACATCCCTTGGGGGCTACACCTTC. Protein product: CASSGGTSLGGYTF. Complete variable domain (other parts from reference TRBV5-8 and TRBJ1-2): EAGVTQSPTHLIKTRGQQATLRCSPISGHTSVYWYQQALGLGLQFLLWYDEGEERNRGNFPPRFSGRQFPNYSSELNVNALELEDSALYLCASSGGTSLGGYTFGSGTRLTVV.

This clone has a single count. The chain joins TRBV4-1 to TRBJ2-1, with 7 bases fitting TRBD1. The germline V gene has CDR1 MGHRA and CDR2 YSYEKL. The CDR3 is made up of 17 amino acids. V was pared by 0 bases and J by 5 bases, with 10 bases of the junction left unmatched. The CDR3 nucleotides read TGCGCCAGCAGCCAAGATAAGATGAGGGGGCCGAACAATGAGCAGTTCTTC. Translated, it gives CASSQDKMRGPNNEQFF.

The rearrangement links TRBV19 to TRBJ2-7, with TRBD2 identical over 10 bases. Per germline, CDR1 LNHDA and CDR2 SQIVND (reference sequence). CDR3 length: 14 amino acids. Losses at the gene ends were 6 bases for V and 4 bases for J; bases not matched to a gene: 6. The chain's CDR3 is CASRTSGTNYEQYF. The DNA for the CDR3 is TGTGCCAGTAGAACTAGCGGGACTAATTACGAGCAGTACTTC.

The chain joins TRBV19 to TRBJ2-1; D is possibly TRBD1 (5 bases). The CDR3 consists of 15 residues. The germline CDR1 and CDR2 sequences are LNHDA and SQIVND (reference sequence). V lost 4 bases and J lost 9, with 19 bases in between. The CDR3 coding sequence is TGTGCCAGTAGTAAGCTCGACAGTACCGTCGGTGAGCAGTTCTTC. It is translated as CASSKLDSTVGEQFF.

The CDR3 is CASSKDRGRNQPQHF. The CDR3 region has the DNA TGTGCCAGCAGTAAGGACAGGGGGCGGAATCAGCCCCAGCATTTT. V and J are TRBV6-5 and TRBJ1-5; 11 bases agree with TRBD1. Germline loops: CDR1 MNHEY, CDR2 SVGAGI. V shed 5 bases, J shed 4 bases, and the junction held 4 bases outside the gene matches. The CDR3 is made up of 15 amino acids.

The CDR3 region has the DNA TGTGCCAGCAGTGACAGAGTCTCCTACGAGCAGTACTTC. Protein sequence: CASSDRVSYEQYF. V usage is TRBV6-1 and J usage is TRBJ2-7; D is unclear. Looked up from germline, CDR1 is MNHNS and CDR2 is SASEGT. This CDR3 has 13 amino acids. With 3 bases removed from V and 0 bases from J, the gap between germline ends came to 6 bases.

This chain connects TRBV30 to TRBJ2-7; D is uncertain. There are 13 residues in the CDR3. V lost 0 bases and J 3 bases, leaving 9 bases between the germline ends. Germline values: CDR1 GTSNPN, CDR2 SVGIG (reference sequence). CDR3 sequence reads: CAWSVNRDYEQYF. DNA for the CDR3: TGTGCCTGGAGTGTAAATCGCGACTACGAGCAGTACTTC.

The chain uses TRBV19 and TRBJ1-6; D is undetermined. The ends were cut back, 7 bases at V and 6 bases at J, with 16 bases in the middle. The germline CDR1 and CDR2 sequences are LNHDA and SQIVND (reference sequence). This CDR3 is built from 15 residues. CDR3 bases: TGTGCCAGTACGGCGAGTGGGATAATTAATTCACCCCTCCACTTT. Its translation: CASTASGIINSPLHF. The complete variable domain, with remaining parts taken from reference TRBV19 and TRBJ1-6, reads DGGITQSPKYLFRKEGQNVTLSCEQNLNHDAMYWYRQDPGQGLRLIYYSQIVNDFQKGDIAEGYSVSREKKESFPLTVTSAQKNPTAFYLCASTASGIINSPLHFGNGTRLTVT.

J is TRBJ2-1 and V is TRBV19; the D gene is possibly TRBD2 (6 bases). The germline V gene encodes CDR1 LNHDA and CDR2 SQIVND (reference sequence). The CDR3 is made up of 16 amino acids. Trimming left V 5 bases short and J 2 bases short, with 16 bases between. CDR3 DNA sequence: TGTGCCAGTAGTTCGCGGGATTACAGTACCTACAATGAGCAGTTCTTC. Translated, it gives CASSSRDYSTYNEQFF.

In DNA form, the CDR3 reads TGTGCCAGCAGTTCGAGTGGCTATGGCTACACCTTC. It translates to CASSSSGYGYTF. The rearrangement uses TRBV27 and TRBJ1-2; D gene ambiguous. Germline loops: CDR1 MNHEY, CDR2 SMNVEV (reference sequence). The CDR3 length is 12 residues. V lost 4 bases, J lost 4 bases, and 7 bases lay in between.

This chain links TRBV19 with TRBJ2-1; 10 bases align to TRBD2. The CDR3 spans 14 residues. CDR1 is LNHDA and CDR2 is SQIVND in the germline V gene (reference sequence). With 5 bases clipped from V and 12 bases from J, the junction kept 10 bases outside the gene matches. The chain's CDR3 is CASSLLAGDGVQFF. The DNA for the CDR3 is TGTGCCAGTAGTTTGCTAGCGGGAGATGGGGTGCAGTTCTTC.

The chain combines TRBV12-1 with TRBJ2-5; the DNA was not used to check the table's D call, TRBD2. TRBV12-1 is termed a pseudogene. The CDR3 runs 18 residues. For the CDR3, the DNA is TGTGCCAGCAGCTTCCCTAGGGGAGGGGGGAAATTCCAAGAGACCCAGTACTTC. Amino acid sequence: CASSFPRGGGKFQETQYF.

This clone was detected once. This chain links TRBV28 with TRBJ2-1; D is possibly TRBD1 or TRBD2 (5 bases each). Trimming stripped 6 bases from V and 6 bases from J, with 21 bases between. This CDR3 is built from 16 residues. Germline V gives CDR1 MDHEN, CDR2 SYDVKM. For the CDR3, the DNA is TGTGCCAGCAGCAACCCGGGGCTACCCTCTATCAATGAGCAGTTCTTC. Its protein is CASSNPGLPSINEQFF.

The rearrangement uses TRBV19 and TRBJ2-6; D gene ambiguous. Germline CDR1 reads LNHDA; CDR2 reads SQIVND (reference sequence). Deletions cut 7 bases from V and 2 bases from J, with 9 bases between. This CDR3 comprises 14 residues. DNA for the CDR3: TGTGCCAGTAATCGGCAAGCTGGGGCCAACGTCCTGACTTTC. Translated, it gives CASNRQAGANVLTF.

V gene TRBV28 combines with J gene TRBJ1-2; D unclear. Germline V CDR1 and CDR2: MDHEN, SYDVKM. The CDR3 spans 12 residues. Trimming left V 3 bases short and J 4 bases short, with 6 bases between. This chain's CDR3 is CASSFISYGYTF. The DNA of the CDR3 is TGTGCCAGCAGTTTCATTAGCTATGGCTACACCTTC.

The chain uses TRBV5-4 and TRBJ2-5; 15 nucleotides match TRBD2. Trimming cost V 3 bases and J 5 bases; bases outside gene matches: 11. The germline gives CDR1 SGHNT, CDR2 YYREEE (reference sequence). The CDR3 has 18 amino acids. CDR3: CASSSGLAGGRARETQYF. The CDR3 DNA reads as TGTGCCAGCAGCTCCGGACTAGCGGGAGGGCGAGCTAGGGAGACCCAGTACTTC.

The V call is TRBV15, the J call TRBJ1-5, with D possibly TRBD1 on 5 matching bases. Between the trimmed V and J ends, which lost 1 base and 2 bases, there was a span of 15 bases. The CDR3 is 17 amino acids. Germline CDR1 and CDR2: LNHNV and YYDKDF (reference sequence). CDR3 in DNA: TGTGCCACCAGCAGAGGGATGGGGGAAGTGGGCAATCAGCCCCAGCATTTT. It encodes CATSRGMGEVGNQPQHF.

J is TRBJ2-2 and V is TRBV19, with D tentatively TRBD1 (6 bases). The CDR3 consists of 12 residues. The V end lost 9 bases, the J end lost 3 bases, and 8 bases lay between the germline ends. Germline CDR1 reads LNHDA; CDR2 reads SQIVND (reference sequence). The CDR3 DNA follows: TGTGCCAGCCACAGGGACACCGGGGAGCTGTTTTTT. Translation gives CASHRDTGELFF.

The J gene is TRBJ2-7, the V gene TRBV4-3; tentatively, D is TRBD1 (5 bases). CDR1 LGHNA and CDR2 YSLEER come from the germline V gene. This CDR3 spans 13 amino acids. V shed 0 bases and J shed 7 bases, with 10 bases lying between them. The CDR3 DNA sequence: TGCGCCAGCAGCCAAGATCAGGGTAGAGAGCAGTACTTC. Translation gives CASSQDQGREQYF.

The V call is TRBV28, the J call TRBJ1-2; D perhaps matches TRBD1 (5 bases). The germline V gene has CDR1 MDHEN and CDR2 SYDVKM. With 6 bases removed from V and 1 base from J, the gap between germline ends came to 15 bases. This CDR3 contains 15 residues. The CDR3 protein is CASRPSLGVNYGYTF. The CDR3 DNA follows: TGTGCCAGCAGGCCTAGTTTGGGGGTTAACTATGGCTACACCTTC.

This clone was counted a single time. V and J are TRBV7-6 and TRBJ2-1, with D unclear. V lost 2 bases to trimming and J lost 3 bases, with 11 bases between them. The CDR3 has 15 amino acids. CDR1 is SGHVS and CDR2 is FNYEAQ in the germline V gene. CDR3: CASSLHPRHYNEQFF. In DNA, the CDR3 is TGTGCCAGCAGCTTACACCCAAGACACTACAATGAGCAGTTCTTC.